This T cell receptor beta chain was sequenced in a study of post-analysis software for immune sequencing data. Whole-study findings and limits: The five TRBV segments detected at higher frequency in patients than in controls included TRBV5-6, TRBV5-1 and TRBV20-1.

Turning to this clonotype: What it binds is not known.

This CDR3 has 14 amino acids. Deletions cut 0 bases from V and 2 bases from J, with 5 bases between. From germline, CDR1 is SGHTA and CDR2 FQGNSA. Carried by the TCR beta cDNA libraries were unique molecular identifiers. TCRdb recomputed calls from the PCR reads with MiXCR, one row per CDR3 protein. The sample has 350,000 to 500,000 distinct CDR3 sequences; roughly 40% are singletons. The chain recombines TRBV7-2 with TRBJ2-1; no clear D gene. The receptor's source is a girl aged 2 to 9 with multiple sclerosis. Sequencing input: blood. This chain's CDR3 is CASSLAKPYNEQFF. The CDR3 DNA reads as TGTGCCAGCAGCTTAGCAAAACCCTACAATGAGCAGTTCTTC.